The clone carrying this TCR beta chain was recorded a few times. What it binds is not known. The entry originates in a study of molecular identifiers for immune sequencing clone quantification. The study's findings and limits: Shared barcodes on identical TCR molecules could underestimate the sizes of highly expanded clones. Clones with over 20 RNA copies captured over 99% of effector molecules but under 1% of naive ones.

The CDR3 is 11 residues long. CDR1 is MNHEY and CDR2 is SVGEGT in the germline V gene. With 0 bases removed from V and 8 bases from J, the gap between germline ends came to 4 bases. Using a CD8+CD4-CCR7+CD45RA+ phenotype, naive CD8 T cells were sorted. In TCRdb, the PCR reads were re-called with MiXCR into one record per CDR3 protein. The sample includes about 640,000 distinct CDR3 sequences, less than 20% seen only once; the top ten take approximately 0.9%. The chain combines TRBV6-2 or TRBV6-3 with TRBJ1-2, with D unclear. Sequenced: naive CD8+ T cells from blood, with Jurkat cell RNA spiked in. Subset described: FACS-sorted CD8+CD4-CCR7+CD45RA+ naive T cells. The TCR originated in a human donor in good health. Some libraries in this study had Jurkat cell RNA spiked in. The CDR3 coding sequence is TGTGCCAGCAGTTACTCCTGGGGCTACACCTTC. Its protein product is CASSYSWGYTF.